This TCR beta chain was captured by sequencing in a study of blood T cell repertoires in COVID-19. Whole-study context: COVID-19 samples, acute and convalescent, were from the United States, Italy and Spain. T cells, B-cell-depleted T cells, or PBMCs supplied cDNA or gDNA.

Authors' analysis steps: Nucleated cell counts were estimated from reference gene primer amplification. The table came from immunoSEQ multiplex PCR; TCRdb's copy has only in-frame clones and leaves some out. The D gene and trimming were derived from the DNA, and the V and J assignments and clone size from that table. Among roughly 250,000 clones listed, about four fifths were seen once. The CDR3 loop spans 16 amino acids. Trimming at V came to 5 bases and at J to 0 bases, leaving 8 bases not matched to a gene. CDR1 and CDR2 (germline): SEHNR, FQNEAQ (reference sequence). The gene calls are TRBV7-9 and TRBJ2-5, with 8 positions matching TRBD2. The sequenced sample was peripheral blood. The clonotype originates from a middle-aged woman who had recovered from COVID-19. The CDR3 DNA sequence: TGTGCCAGCAGCCCCCCAACGGGGGGGTACCAAGAGACCCAGTACTTC. Translated: CASSPPTGGYQETQYF.